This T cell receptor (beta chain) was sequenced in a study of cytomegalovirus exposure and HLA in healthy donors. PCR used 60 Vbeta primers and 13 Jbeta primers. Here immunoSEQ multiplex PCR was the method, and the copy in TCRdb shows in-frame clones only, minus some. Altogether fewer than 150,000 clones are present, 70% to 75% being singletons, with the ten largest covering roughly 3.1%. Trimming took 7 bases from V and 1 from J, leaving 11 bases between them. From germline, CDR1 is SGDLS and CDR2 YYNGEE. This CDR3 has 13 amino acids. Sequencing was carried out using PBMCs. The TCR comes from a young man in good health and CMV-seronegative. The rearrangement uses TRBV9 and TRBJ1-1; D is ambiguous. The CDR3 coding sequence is TGTGCCAGCGGACTGGAGGAGAACACTGAAGCTTTCTTT. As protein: CASGLEENTEAFF.